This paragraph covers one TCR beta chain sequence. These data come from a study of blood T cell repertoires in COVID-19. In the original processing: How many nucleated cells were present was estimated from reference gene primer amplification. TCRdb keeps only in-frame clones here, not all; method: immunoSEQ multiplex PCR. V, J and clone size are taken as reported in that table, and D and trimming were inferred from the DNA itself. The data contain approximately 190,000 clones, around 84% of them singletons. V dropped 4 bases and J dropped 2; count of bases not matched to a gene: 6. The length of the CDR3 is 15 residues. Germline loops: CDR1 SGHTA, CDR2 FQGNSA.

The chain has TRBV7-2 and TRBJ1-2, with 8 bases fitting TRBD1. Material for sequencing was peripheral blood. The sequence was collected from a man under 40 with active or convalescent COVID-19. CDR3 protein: CASSSRQGPNYGYTF. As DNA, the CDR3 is TGTGCCAGCAGCTCCCGACAGGGGCCCAACTATGGCTACACCTTC.